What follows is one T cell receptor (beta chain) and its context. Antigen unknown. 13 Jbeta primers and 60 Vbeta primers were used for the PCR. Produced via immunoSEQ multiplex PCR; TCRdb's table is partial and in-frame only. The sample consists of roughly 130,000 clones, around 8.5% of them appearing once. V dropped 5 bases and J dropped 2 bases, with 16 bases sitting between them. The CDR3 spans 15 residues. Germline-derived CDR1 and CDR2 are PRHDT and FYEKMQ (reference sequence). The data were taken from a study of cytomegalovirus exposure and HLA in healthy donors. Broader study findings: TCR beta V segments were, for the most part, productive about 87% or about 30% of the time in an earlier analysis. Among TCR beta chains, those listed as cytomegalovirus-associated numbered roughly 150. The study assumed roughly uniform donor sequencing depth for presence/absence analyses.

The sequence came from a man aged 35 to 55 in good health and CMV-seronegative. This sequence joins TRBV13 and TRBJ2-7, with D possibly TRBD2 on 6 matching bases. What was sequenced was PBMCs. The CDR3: CASSRAGLVTYEQYF. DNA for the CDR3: TGTGCCAGCAGCCGTGCGGGACTGGTAACCTACGAGCAGTACTTC.